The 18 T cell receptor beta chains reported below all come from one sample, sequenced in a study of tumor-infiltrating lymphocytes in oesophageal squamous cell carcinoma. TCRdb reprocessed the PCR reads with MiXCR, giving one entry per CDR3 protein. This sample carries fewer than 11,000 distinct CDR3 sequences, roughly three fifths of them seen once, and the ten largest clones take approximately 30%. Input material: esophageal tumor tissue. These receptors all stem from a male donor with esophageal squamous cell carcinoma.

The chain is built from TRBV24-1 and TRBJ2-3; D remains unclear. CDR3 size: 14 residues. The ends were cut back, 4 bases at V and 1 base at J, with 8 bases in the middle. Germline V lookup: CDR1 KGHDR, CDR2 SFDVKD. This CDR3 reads CATSDAAGTDTQYF. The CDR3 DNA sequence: TGTGCCACCAGTGACGCGGCGGGCACAGATACGCAGTATTTT.

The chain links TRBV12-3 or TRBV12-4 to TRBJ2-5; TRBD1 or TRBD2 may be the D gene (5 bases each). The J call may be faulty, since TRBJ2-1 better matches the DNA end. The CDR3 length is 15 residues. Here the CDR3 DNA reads TGTGCCAGCAGTGCCACTAGTGGGGGACACAATGAGCAGTTCTTC. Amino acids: CASSATSGGHNEQFF.

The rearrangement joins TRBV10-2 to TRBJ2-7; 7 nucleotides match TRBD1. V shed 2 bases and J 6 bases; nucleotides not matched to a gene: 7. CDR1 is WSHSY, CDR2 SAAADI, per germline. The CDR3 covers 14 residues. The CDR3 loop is CASSETSRDSEQYF. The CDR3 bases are TGCGCCAGCAGTGAGACGAGCCGGGACAGCGAGCAGTACTTC.

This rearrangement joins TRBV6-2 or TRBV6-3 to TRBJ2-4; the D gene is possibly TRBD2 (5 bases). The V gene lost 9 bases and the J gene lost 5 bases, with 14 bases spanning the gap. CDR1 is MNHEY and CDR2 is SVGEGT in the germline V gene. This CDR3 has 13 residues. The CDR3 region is CASAKQAENIQYF. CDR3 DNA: TGTGCCAGTGCTAAGCAAGCGGAAAACATTCAGTACTTC.

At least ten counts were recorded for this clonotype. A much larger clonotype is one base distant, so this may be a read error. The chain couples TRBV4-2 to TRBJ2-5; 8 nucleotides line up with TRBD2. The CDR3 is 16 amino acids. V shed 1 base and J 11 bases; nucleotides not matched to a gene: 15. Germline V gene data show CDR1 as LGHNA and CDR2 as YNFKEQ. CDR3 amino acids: CASSQVTGAGGDEQYF. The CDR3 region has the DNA TGTGCCAGCAGCCAAGTCACGGGCGCGGGGGGCGATGAGCAGTACTTC.

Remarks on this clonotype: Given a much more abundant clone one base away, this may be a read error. The CDR3 reads CASSRVGPQVHEQYF. CDR3 DNA sequence: TGTGCCAGCAGCCGGGTTGGGCCCCAGGTCCATGAGCAGTACTTC. The gene calls are TRBV7-9 and TRBJ2-5, with D unclear. The germline CDR1 and CDR2 sequences are SEHNR and FQNEAQ (reference sequence). V dropped 5 bases and J dropped 11 bases, with 24 bases sitting between them. There are 15 residues in the CDR3.

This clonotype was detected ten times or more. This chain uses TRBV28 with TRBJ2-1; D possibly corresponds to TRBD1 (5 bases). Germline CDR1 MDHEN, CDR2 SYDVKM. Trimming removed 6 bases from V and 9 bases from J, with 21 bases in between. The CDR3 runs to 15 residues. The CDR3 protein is CASRGRSAGEREQFF. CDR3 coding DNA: TGTGCCAGCAGGGGGCGCTCGGCTGGTGAACGTGAGCAGTTCTTC.

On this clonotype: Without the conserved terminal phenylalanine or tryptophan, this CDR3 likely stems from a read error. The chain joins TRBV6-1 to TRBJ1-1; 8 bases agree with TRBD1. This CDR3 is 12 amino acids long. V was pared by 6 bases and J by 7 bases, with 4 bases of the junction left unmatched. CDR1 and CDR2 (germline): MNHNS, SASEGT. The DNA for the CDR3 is TGTGCCAGCAGAACTACAGGGGGTGAAGCTTTCATT. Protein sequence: CASRTTGGEAFI.

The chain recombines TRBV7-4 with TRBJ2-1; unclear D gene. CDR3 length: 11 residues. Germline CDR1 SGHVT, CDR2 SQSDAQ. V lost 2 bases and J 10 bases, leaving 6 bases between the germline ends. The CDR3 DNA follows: TGTGCCAGCAGCTTATTAACCGAGCAGTTCTTC. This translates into CASSLLTEQFF.

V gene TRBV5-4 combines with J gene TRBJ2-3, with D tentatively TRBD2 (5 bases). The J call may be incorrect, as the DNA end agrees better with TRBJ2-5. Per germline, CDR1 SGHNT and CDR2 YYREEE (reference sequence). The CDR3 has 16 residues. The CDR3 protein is CASSLGAHSAGETQYF. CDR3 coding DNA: TGTGCCAGCAGCTTGGGAGCCCATAGCGCTGGCGAGACCCAGTACTTC.

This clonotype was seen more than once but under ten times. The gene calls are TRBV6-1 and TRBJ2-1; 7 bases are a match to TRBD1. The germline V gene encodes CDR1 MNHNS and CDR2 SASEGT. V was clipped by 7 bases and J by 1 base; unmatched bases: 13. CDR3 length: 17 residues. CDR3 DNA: TGTGCCAGCAAGCCAGATCAGGGACAGCGTTCCTACAATGAGCAGTTCTTC. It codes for CASKPDQGQRSYNEQFF.

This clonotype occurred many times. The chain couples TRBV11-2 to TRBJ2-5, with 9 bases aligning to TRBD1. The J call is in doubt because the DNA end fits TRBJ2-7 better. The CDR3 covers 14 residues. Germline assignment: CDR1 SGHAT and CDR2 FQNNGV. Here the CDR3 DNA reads TGTGCCAGCAGCTCCGGACAGGGGCACTACGAGCAGTACTTC. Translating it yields CASSSGQGHYEQYF.

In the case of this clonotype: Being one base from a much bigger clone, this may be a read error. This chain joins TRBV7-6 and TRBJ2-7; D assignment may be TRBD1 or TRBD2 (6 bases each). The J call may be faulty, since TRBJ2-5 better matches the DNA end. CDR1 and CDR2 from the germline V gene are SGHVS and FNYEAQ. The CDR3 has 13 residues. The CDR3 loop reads CASSPGAGETQYF. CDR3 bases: TGTGCCAGCAGCCCGGGGGCGGGGGAGACCCAGTACTTC.

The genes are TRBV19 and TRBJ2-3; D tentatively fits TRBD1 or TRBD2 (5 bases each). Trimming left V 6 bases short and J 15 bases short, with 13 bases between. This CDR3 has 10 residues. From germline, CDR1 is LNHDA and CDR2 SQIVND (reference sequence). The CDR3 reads CASRGPLLYF. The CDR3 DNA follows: TGTGCCAGTAGGGGACCCCTGCTATATTTT.

Here the CDR3 DNA reads TGTGCCAGCAGCTTAAGGCGCGATGGCACAGATACGCAGTATTTT. Protein: CASSLRRDGTDTQYF. The chain combines TRBV7-3 with TRBJ2-3; D call uncertain. The CDR3 covers 15 residues. V gave up 1 base and J gave up 1 base, with 9 bases separating them. Germline V gene data show CDR1 as SGHTA and CDR2 as FQGTGA.

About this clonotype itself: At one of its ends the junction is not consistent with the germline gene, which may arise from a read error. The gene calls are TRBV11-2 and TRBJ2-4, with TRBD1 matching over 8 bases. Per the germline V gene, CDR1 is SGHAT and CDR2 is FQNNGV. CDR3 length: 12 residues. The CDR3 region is CASSGQGIMRFF. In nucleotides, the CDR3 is TGTGCCAGCAGCGGACAGGGTATAATGCGGTTCTTC.

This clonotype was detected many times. Here the CDR3 reads CATSRPAGVEQFF. The CDR3 coding sequence is TGTGCCACCAGCAGGCCAGCGGGAGTTGAGCAGTTCTTC. The chain uses TRBV15 and TRBJ2-1; 8 nucleotides agree with TRBD2. Trimming cost V 3 bases and J 9 bases; bases outside gene matches: 4. The germline V gene has CDR1 LNHNV and CDR2 YYDKDF (reference sequence). CDR3 length: 13 amino acids.

The CDR3 nucleotides read TGTGCCAGCAGCTCAGGGACAGGGATTGAGAATGAGCAGTTCTTC. Translated, it gives CASSSGTGIENEQFF. V gene TRBV7-3 combines with J gene TRBJ2-1; 9 bases line up with TRBD1. The ends lost 4 bases at V and 7 bases at J; junction bases unmatched: 8. Germline values: CDR1 SGHTA, CDR2 FQGTGA. The CDR3 has 15 residues.